Reported below is one T cell receptor (beta chain). As yet, its antigen is unknown. This sample is drawn from a study of T cell responses to AZD1222 COVID-19 vaccine. General study results and limits: Regions 160-218 and 743-854 held dominance among vaccine-associated CD4 TCRs, which spanned spike. Spike-specific TCR breadth and depth went up after people got two AZD1222 doses.

CDR1 SGHVS and CDR2 FNYEAQ come from the germline V gene. V was clipped by 0 bases and J by 4 bases, with 4 bases between them. The CDR3 spans 13 residues. TCRdb's table, derived via immunoSEQ multiplex PCR, lists solely in-frame clones and lacks some. The repertoire has 85,000 to 100,000 clones, 85% to 90% of them found once; the top ten carry approximately 5.2%. This TCR came from an adult who received the AZD1222 COVID-19 vaccine. The specimen was peripheral blood, collected 28 days after the second AZD1222 dose. J is TRBJ1-5 and V is TRBV7-6; D is undetermined. The DNA for the CDR3 is TGTGCCAGCAGCTTAGCGCTAAATCAGCCCCAGCATTTT. It encodes CASSLALNQPQHF.